These T cell receptor beta chains were read from a single sample in a study of identical twins. Using its own MiXCR run on the 5' RACE reads, TCRdb lists one record per CDR3 protein. The sample lists about 520,000 distinct CDR3 sequences, 20% to 25% occurring once. Another study also made use of these data, one on T cells expressing NK-cell markers.

The specimen sequenced was CD4+ T cells sorted from blood. These TCRs come from a woman in her late teens or twenties in good health. Each CDR3 is given with its conserved first and last residue. Fields, in order: clone size, D gene, J gene, V gene, CDR3 DNA, CDR3 protein. A D gene is named only where the DNA matches it firmly. Rows give clone size only sometimes, using once, few, many, or a class for an expanded clone.

clone_size: few
d_call: TRBD1
j_call: TRBJ2-7
v_call: TRBV10-1
cdr3_nt: TGCGCCAGCAGTGAAGGACAGGGGCCCTACGAGCAGTACTTC
cdr3_aa: CASSEGQGPYEQYF

clone_size: many
d_call: NA
j_call: TRBJ2-1
v_call: TRBV5-5
cdr3_nt: TGTGCCAGCAGCGAGGGACCAAATAGCCACAATGAGCAGTTCTTC
cdr3_aa: CASSEGPNSHNEQFF

clone_size: few
d_call: NA
j_call: TRBJ2-6
v_call: TRBV18
cdr3_nt: TGTGCCAGCTCAAGGGAAATGGGGGCCAACGTCCTGACTTTC
cdr3_aa: CASSREMGANVLTF

clone_size: NA
d_call: TRBD1
j_call: TRBJ2-7
v_call: TRBV7-8
cdr3_nt: TGTGCCAGCAGCTTAGTGGGGCGACAGGGGCACTACGAGCAGTACTTC
cdr3_aa: CASSLVGRQGHYEQYF

clone_size: once
d_call: TRBD2
j_call: TRBJ2-1
v_call: TRBV30
cdr3_nt: TGTGCCTGGAGTGCGGCCCCTGGGAGGGGCTCCTACAATGAGCAGTTCTTC
cdr3_aa: CAWSAAPGRGSYNEQFF

clone_size: many
d_call: NA
j_call: TRBJ2-3
v_call: TRBV20-1
cdr3_nt: TGCAGTGCCCTAAAGGGTGATACGCAGTATTTT
cdr3_aa: CSALKGDTQYF

clone_size: many
d_call: NA
j_call: TRBJ1-2
v_call: TRBV6-5
cdr3_nt: TGTGCCAGCAGTTATTTGGGGACAACCTATGGCTACACCTTC
cdr3_aa: CASSYLGTTYGYTF

clone_size: NA
d_call: NA
j_call: TRBJ1-1
v_call: TRBV5-1
cdr3_nt: TGCGCCAGCAGCTTGTCAATTGGTCCTCTTGAAGCTTTCTTT
cdr3_aa: CASSLSIGPLEAFF

clone_size: NA
d_call: NA
j_call: TRBJ2-2
v_call: TRBV12-3/TRBV12-4
cdr3_nt: TGTGCCAGCAGTTCCACAGGACGACCCACCGGGGAGCTGTTTTTT
cdr3_aa: CASSSTGRPTGELFF

clone_size: few
d_call: TRBD1
j_call: TRBJ2-7
v_call: TRBV20-1
cdr3_nt: TGCAGTGCTAGCCCGGGACAGCCCTACGAGCAGTACTTC
cdr3_aa: CSASPGQPYEQYF

clone_size: many
d_call: NA
j_call: TRBJ2-7
v_call: TRBV6-2/TRBV6-3
cdr3_nt: TGTGCCAGCAGTTACAGGGGCGAGCAGTACTTC
cdr3_aa: CASSYRGEQYF

clone_size: few
d_call: NA
j_call: TRBJ2-2
v_call: TRBV29-1
cdr3_nt: TGCAGCGTTGAAGAGCGCGTTGGGGAGCTGTTTTTT
cdr3_aa: CSVEERVGELFF

clone_size: NA
d_call: TRBD2
j_call: TRBJ2-7
v_call: TRBV12-3/TRBV12-4
cdr3_nt: TGTGCCAGCTCGGGACTAGCGGGAGCCTACGAGCAGTACTTC
cdr3_aa: CASSGLAGAYEQYF

clone_size: NA
d_call: NA
j_call: TRBJ2-5
v_call: TRBV6-5
cdr3_nt: TGTGCCAGCAGTTCCCCCCGGACCTCGTCCGAGACCCAGTACTTC
cdr3_aa: CASSSPRTSSETQYF

clone_size: few
d_call: NA
j_call: TRBJ2-1
v_call: TRBV7-2
cdr3_nt: TGTGCCAGCGGTTCCGGGACCCGGGAGCAGTTCTTC
cdr3_aa: CASGSGTREQFF

clone_size: NA
d_call: TRBD1
j_call: TRBJ1-2
v_call: TRBV4-3
cdr3_nt: TGCGCCAGCAACAGACAGGGGGACCACTATGGCTACACCTTC
cdr3_aa: CASNRQGDHYGYTF

clone_size: few
d_call: TRBD1
j_call: TRBJ2-5
v_call: TRBV20-1
cdr3_nt: TGCAGTGCTACGCGACAGGGGGCCAGCGAGACCCAGTACTTC
cdr3_aa: CSATRQGASETQYF

clone_size: NA
d_call: NA
j_call: TRBJ2-7
v_call: TRBV5-1
cdr3_nt: TGCGCCAGCAGCGCGAGGCCAAACCTTGCCTACGAGCAGTACTTC
cdr3_aa: CASSARPNLAYEQYF

clone_size: few
d_call: NA
j_call: TRBJ2-1
v_call: TRBV11-2
cdr3_nt: TGTGCCAGCAGCTTGGATTCCCAAGTGTCGGGCAGCTCCTACAATGAGCAGTTCTTC
cdr3_aa: CASSLDSQVSGSSYNEQFF

clone_size: few
d_call: NA
j_call: TRBJ2-2
v_call: TRBV5-1
cdr3_nt: TGCGCCAGCGGCCAGTCGCGAACCGGGGAGCTGTTTTTT
cdr3_aa: CASGQSRTGELFF